This T cell receptor (beta chain) was recorded in a study of OX40 agonist ivuxolimab in advanced cancers. Regarding the study in general: The costimulatory receptor OX40 (CD134) was targeted by ivuxolimab, a fully human IgG2 agonistic monoclonal antibody. Patients were allowed to have had prior anti-PD-1, anti-PD-L1 or anti-CTLA-4 therapy, and 40% to 45% of the dose-escalation patients had previously received checkpoint inhibitors. Of the approximately 50 dose-escalation patients, hepatocellular carcinoma was present in roughly 19, melanoma in about 15, renal cell carcinoma in 9 and head and neck cancer in 9. Partial responses occurred in three dose-escalation patients, of whom one had hepatocellular carcinoma and two had cutaneous melanoma. Peripheral TCRbeta sequencing aimed to test whether ivuxolimab altered TCR sequence diversity and caused clonal T-cell expansion. In the dose-escalation cohort, 82.7% of patients were male, and the mean age was approximately 64 years, with a range of roughly 23 to 85. Intravenous ivuxolimab was administered to patients every 2 weeks at six dose levels: 0.01, 0.1, 0.3, 1.5, 3 and 10 mg/kg. The monotherapy dose-escalation portion (N of about 52 patients) of the phase I ivuxolimab trial is reported in the paper. The paper's findings and limits, for the study overall: In partial responders in the 0.1-3.0 mg/kg groups, normalized peripheral clonal expansion was found to be among the lowest, especially among CD8+ T cells. Which antigens the clonally expanded peripheral T cells were specific for was not determined. After ivuxolimab, CD8+ T cells had more expanded clones than CD4+ T cells on average. Low levels of normalized T-cell clonal expansion were also seen in some nonresponding patients. At doses from 0.1 to 3.0 mg/kg, clonal expansion was seen in both CD4+ and CD8+ blood T cells between baseline and week 6.

The germline V gene supplies CDR1 SGDLS and CDR2 YYNGEE. Compared with germline, V lacks 4 bases and J lacks 7 bases; bases without a gene match: 7. The CDR3 runs 14 residues from the cysteine to the phenylalanine. Only CDR3 DNA remains: 42 bases, in frame from the first base. The trial excluded patients who had a history of autoimmune disease or who were on systemic immunosuppression. Peripheral blood for TCR sequencing was collected from all dose cohorts at baseline, on cycle 4 day 1, and on cycle 7 day 1. The samples were drawn from a first-in-human, open-label, multicenter phase I dose-escalation trial of ivuxolimab. Adults with locally advanced or metastatic melanoma, renal cell carcinoma, hepatocellular carcinoma or head and neck squamous cell carcinoma were enrolled in the trial. Before TCR sequencing, CD4+ and CD8+ T cells were separately sorted from peripheral blood. For sequencing of the TCRbeta CDR3 region, genomic DNA was extracted from the sorted cells. The immunoSEQ Assay was used for sequencing of TCRbeta CDR3 regions. Held by TCRdb, this immuneACCESS table contains in-frame sequences only and omits some clones. Under half of the omission traces to an unresolved V gene where checked; the cause of the rest is unknown. This sample is represented by some 64,000 clones; about nine tenths of them were singletons. The ten most abundant clones make up approximately 2.8% of the sample.

Comments on this clone: No antigen is known for it. Per-base quality was not reported, and no clone a single base away is much larger than it.

Recombination joined TRBV9 with TRBJ2-1, and 8 junction bases match TRBD2. The material was CD4+ or CD8+ T cells sorted from blood, obtained in a trial of the OX40 agonist ivuxolimab. This clonotype originated in an adult with an advanced solid tumor such as melanoma, head and neck, liver or kidney cancer. The DNA sequence reads TGTGCCAGCAGCAAGAGCGGGAGATGGAATGAGCAGTTCTTC. It translates as CASSKSGRWNEQFF.